The 12 T cell receptor beta chains below were found in one sample sequenced in a study of blood T cell repertoires in COVID-19. The method was immunoSEQ multiplex PCR; TCRdb's version includes in-frame clones alone and lacks a portion of them. This table has 130,000 to 150,000 clones, roughly 80% appearing once. Sequencing was done on a sample of peripheral blood. The source of these receptors is a woman of 80 years or more with acute or convalescent COVID-19.

This clone was counted only a few times. The gene calls are TRBV29-1 and TRBJ2-7; tentatively, D is TRBD1 (6 bases). V was pared by 5 bases and J by 0 bases, with 11 bases between. Germline CDR1 is SQVTM and CDR2 is ANQGSEA. The CDR3 length is 13 residues. The CDR3 coding sequence is TGCAGCGTTCGACAGGTTTCCTCCTACGAGCAGTACTTC. Translating it yields CSVRQVSSYEQYF.

The V and J genes are TRBV5-1 and TRBJ1-1; TRBD1 might be the D (5 bases). Germline CDR1 reads SGHRS; CDR2 reads YFSETQ. The V gene lost 4 bases and the J gene lost 0 bases, with 10 bases spanning the gap. This CDR3 spans 14 amino acids. In nucleotides, the CDR3 is TGCGCCAGCAGCCCAACGACAGTGAACACTGAAGCTTTCTTT. This sequence encodes CASSPTTVNTEAFF.

This chain uses TRBV2 with TRBJ2-5; the D gene is possibly TRBD1 (6 bases). Trimming stripped 8 bases from V and 3 bases from J, with 16 bases between. The CDR3 extends over 14 amino acids. The germline gives CDR1 SNHLY, CDR2 FYNNEI. The CDR3 region is CASRDTKGEETQYF. The CDR3 coding sequence is TGTGCCAGCCGGGACACAAAAGGAGAAGAGACCCAGTACTTC.

This chain joins TRBV24-1 and TRBJ2-1; 8 positions match TRBD2. Germline loops: CDR1 KGHDR, CDR2 SFDVKD. This CDR3 contains 16 residues. V shed 2 bases and J 7 bases; nucleotides not matched to a gene: 9. CDR3 nucleotide sequence: TGTGCCACCAGTGATTCTAGCGTGGGCGGGAGGAATGAGCAGTTCTTC. This encodes CATSDSSVGGRNEQFF.

The genes are TRBV5-1 and TRBJ1-5, with D maybe TRBD1 (6 bases). With 4 bases removed from V and 0 bases from J, the gap between germline ends came to 11 bases. The CDR3 has 15 residues. In germline, CDR1 is SGHRS, CDR2 YFSETQ. The CDR3 DNA reads TGCGCCAGCAGCCCTACAGGGATTAGCAATCAGCCCCAGCATTTT. Its translation is CASSPTGISNQPQHF.

The chain links TRBV3-1 (or the pseudogene TRBV3-2) to TRBJ2-1, with 7 bases identical to TRBD1. Germline assignment: CDR1 LGHDT and CDR2 YNNKEL (reference sequence). The ends lost 1 base at V and 4 bases at J; junction bases unmatched: 10. This CDR3 spans 17 amino acids. The CDR3 here is CASSQGGDRVGYNEQFF. The CDR3 region has the DNA TGTGCCAGCAGCCAAGGAGGCGACAGGGTGGGATACAATGAGCAGTTCTTC.

The rearrangement links TRBV29-1 to TRBJ1-1, with 9 bases matching TRBD1. The V gene end was trimmed by 7 bases and the J gene end by 4 bases; junction bases not matched to a gene: 28. The germline V gene encodes CDR1 SQVTM and CDR2 ANQGSEA. The CDR3 is 20 amino acids. The CDR3 region is CSGQRARGPGQGMRGTEAFF. The DNA of the CDR3 is TGCAGCGGACAAAGAGCAAGGGGGCCGGGACAGGGAATGCGGGGCACTGAAGCTTTCTTT. Using reference TRBV29-1 and TRBJ1-1 for the parts outside the CDR3, the full variable domain is SAVISQKPSRDICQRGTSLTIQCQVDSQVTMMFWYRQQPGQSLTLIATANQGSEATYESGFVIDKFPISRPNLTFSTLTVSNMSPEDSSIYLCSGQRARGPGQGMRGTEAFFGQGTRLTVV.

This chain joins TRBV5-1 and TRBJ1-4; D is undetermined. The ends were cut back, 4 bases at V and 0 bases at J, with 13 bases in the middle. Germline CDR1 SGHRS, CDR2 YFSETQ. The CDR3 loop spans 16 amino acids. CDR3 sequence reads: CASSKATGATNEKLFF. CDR3 nucleotides: TGCGCCAGCAGCAAAGCAACCGGGGCAACTAATGAAAAACTGTTTTTT.

The V and J genes are TRBV7-3 and TRBJ2-2; 8 positions match TRBD1. V shed 5 bases, J shed 0 bases, and the junction held 2 bases outside the gene matches. Per the germline V gene, CDR1 is SGHTA and CDR2 is FQGTGA. The CDR3 extends over 15 amino acids. CDR3 bases: TGTGCCAGCAGCCAGGACAGGGCGAACACCGGGGAGCTGTTTTTT. As protein: CASSQDRANTGELFF.

This chain joins TRBV19 and TRBJ2-7, with 7 nucleotides matching TRBD1. The ends lost 7 bases at V and 5 bases at J; junction bases unmatched: 11. This CDR3 spans 14 amino acids. Germline values: CDR1 LNHDA, CDR2 SQIVND (reference sequence). This CDR3 reads CASMDSTGRDEQYF. CDR3 coding DNA: TGTGCCAGTATGGACTCGACAGGGAGAGACGAGCAGTACTTC.

CDR3 protein: CASSLNRAGANVLTF. DNA of the CDR3: TGTGCCAGCAGCTTGAACAGGGCTGGGGCCAACGTCCTGACTTTC. The chain uses TRBV7-3 and TRBJ2-6, with D perhaps TRBD1 (6 bases). V was pared by 3 bases and J by 2 bases, with 8 bases between. The CDR3 consists of 15 residues. Germline V gene data show CDR1 as SGHTA and CDR2 as FQGTGA. The entire variable domain, with the rest obtained from reference TRBV7-3 and TRBJ2-6, is as follows: GAGVSQTPSNKVTEKGKYVELRCDPISGHTALYWYRQSLGQGPEFLIYFQGTGAADDSGLPNDRFFAVRPEGSVSTLKIQRTERGDSAVYLCASSLNRAGANVLTFGAGSRLTVL.

The V gene is TRBV2, the J gene TRBJ2-1; D not resolved. Trimming took 4 bases from V and 0 from J, leaving 7 bases between them. CDR3 length: 14 residues. Germline V gene sequence: CDR1 SNHLY, CDR2 FYNNEI. The CDR3 sequence: CASSVVSSYNEQFF. The CDR3 bases are TGTGCCAGCAGTGTGGTGAGCTCCTACAATGAGCAGTTCTTC.